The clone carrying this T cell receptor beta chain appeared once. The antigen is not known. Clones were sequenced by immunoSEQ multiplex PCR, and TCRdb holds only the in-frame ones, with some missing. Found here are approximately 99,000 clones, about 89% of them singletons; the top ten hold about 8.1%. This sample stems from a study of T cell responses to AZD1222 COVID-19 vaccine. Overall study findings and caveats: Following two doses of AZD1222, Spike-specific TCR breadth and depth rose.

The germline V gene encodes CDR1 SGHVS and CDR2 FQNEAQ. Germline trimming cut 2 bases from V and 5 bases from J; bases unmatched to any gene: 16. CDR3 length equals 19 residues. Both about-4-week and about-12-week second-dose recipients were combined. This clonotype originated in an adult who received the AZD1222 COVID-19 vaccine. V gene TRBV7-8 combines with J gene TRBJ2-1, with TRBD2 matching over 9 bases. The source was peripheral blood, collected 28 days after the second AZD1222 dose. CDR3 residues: CASSLSRVVGSGRHNEQFF. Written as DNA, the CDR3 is TGTGCCAGCAGCTTATCCAGGGTTGTGGGCAGCGGGAGGCACAATGAGCAGTTCTTC.